What follows describes a single T cell receptor beta chain. The antigen is undetermined. The data were taken from a study of blood T cells in healthy people across ages. Together with a sample-barcoded 5' primer, a J-beta primer mix was included in a second PCR lasting about 6 to 12 cycles. Researchers report that each sample yielded at least 3 million CDR3-containing paired-end reads. TCRdb reanalysed the 5' RACE reads using MiXCR and keeps one entry per CDR3 protein. Of roughly 1.9 million distinct CDR3 sequences listed, around 40% are singletons. Study-wide results and caveats: Age advanced and TCR beta diversity per million T cells fell, roughly linearly. Bulk PBMC profiling left naive and antigen-experienced comparisons inconclusive.

Every donor provided 8.5 to 10 milliliters of peripheral blood. V lost 2 bases and J 4 bases, leaving 11 bases between the germline ends. The CDR3 covers 15 residues. Germline loops: CDR1 MGHRA, CDR2 YSYEKL. This sequence joins TRBV4-1 and TRBJ2-2; D unclear. Sequenced material: blood. The source of this sequence is a human donor in good health. CDR3 amino acids: CASSQYKSSTGELFF. The CDR3 nucleotides are TGCGCCAGCAGCCAATATAAGTCCAGCACCGGGGAGCTGTTTTTT.